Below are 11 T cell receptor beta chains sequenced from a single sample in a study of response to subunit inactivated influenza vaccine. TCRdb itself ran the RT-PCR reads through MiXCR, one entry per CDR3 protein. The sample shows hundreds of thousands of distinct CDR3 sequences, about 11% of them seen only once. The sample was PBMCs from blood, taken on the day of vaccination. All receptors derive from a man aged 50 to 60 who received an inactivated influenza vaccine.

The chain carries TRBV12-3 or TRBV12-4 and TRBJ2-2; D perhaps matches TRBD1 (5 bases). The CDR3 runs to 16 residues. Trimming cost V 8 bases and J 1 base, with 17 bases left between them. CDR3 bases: TGTGCCAGCGGAGCGTCAGGGTGGGGGAACACCGGGGAGCTGTTTTTT. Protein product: CASGASGWGNTGELFF.

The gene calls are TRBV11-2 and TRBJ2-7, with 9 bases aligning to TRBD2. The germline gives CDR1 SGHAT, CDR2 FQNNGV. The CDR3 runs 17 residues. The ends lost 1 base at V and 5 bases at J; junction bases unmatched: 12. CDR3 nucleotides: TGTGCCAGCAGCTTAGGGGTCCTGGTAGCGGGAGAAGACGAGCAGTACTTC. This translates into CASSLGVLVAGEDEQYF.

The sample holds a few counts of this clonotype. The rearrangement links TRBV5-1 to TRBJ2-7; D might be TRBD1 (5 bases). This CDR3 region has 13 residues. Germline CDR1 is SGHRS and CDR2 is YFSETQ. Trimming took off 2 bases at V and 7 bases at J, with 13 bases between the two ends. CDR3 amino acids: CASSFAGMNEQYF. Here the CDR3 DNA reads TGCGCCAGCAGCTTCGCAGGGATGAATGAGCAGTACTTC. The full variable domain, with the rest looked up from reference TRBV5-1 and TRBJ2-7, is KAGVTQTPRYLIKTRGQQVTLSCSPISGHRSVSWYQQTPGQGLQFLFEYFSETQRNKGNFPGRFSGRQFSNSRSEMNVSTLELGDSALYLCASSFAGMNEQYFGPGTRLTVT.

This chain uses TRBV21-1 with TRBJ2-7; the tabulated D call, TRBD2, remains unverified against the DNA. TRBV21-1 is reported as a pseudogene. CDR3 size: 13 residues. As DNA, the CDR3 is TGTGCCAGCACTGCGGGCAGTCCCTACGAGCAGTACTTC. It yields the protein CASTAGSPYEQYF.

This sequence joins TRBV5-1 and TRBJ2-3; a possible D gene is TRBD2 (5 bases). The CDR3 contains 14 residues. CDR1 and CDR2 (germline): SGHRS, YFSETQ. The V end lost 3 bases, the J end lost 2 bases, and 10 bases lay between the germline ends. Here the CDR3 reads CASSWYSVTDTQYF. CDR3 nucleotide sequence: TGCGCCAGCAGCTGGTATAGCGTCACAGATACGCAGTATTTT.

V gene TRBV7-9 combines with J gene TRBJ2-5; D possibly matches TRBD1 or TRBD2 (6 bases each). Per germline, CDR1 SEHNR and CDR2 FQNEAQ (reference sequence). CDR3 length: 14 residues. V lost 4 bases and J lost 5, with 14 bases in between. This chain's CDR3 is CASSSVGGWETQYF. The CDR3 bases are TGTGCCAGCAGCTCAGTGGGGGGCTGGGAGACCCAGTACTTC.

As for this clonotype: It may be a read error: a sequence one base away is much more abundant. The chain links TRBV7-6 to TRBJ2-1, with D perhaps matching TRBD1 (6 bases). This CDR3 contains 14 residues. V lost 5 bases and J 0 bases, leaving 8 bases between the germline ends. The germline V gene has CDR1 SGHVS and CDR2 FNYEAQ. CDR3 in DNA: TGTGCCAGCAGCATGACAGGCTCCTACAATGAGCAGTTCTTC. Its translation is CASSMTGSYNEQFF.

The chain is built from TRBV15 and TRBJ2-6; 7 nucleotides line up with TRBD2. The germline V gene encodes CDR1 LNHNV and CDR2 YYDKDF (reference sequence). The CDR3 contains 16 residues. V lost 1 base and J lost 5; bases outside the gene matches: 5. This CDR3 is CATSRARGSWANVLTF. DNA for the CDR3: TGTGCCACCAGCAGAGCGCGGGGGAGTTGGGCCAACGTCCTGACTTTC.

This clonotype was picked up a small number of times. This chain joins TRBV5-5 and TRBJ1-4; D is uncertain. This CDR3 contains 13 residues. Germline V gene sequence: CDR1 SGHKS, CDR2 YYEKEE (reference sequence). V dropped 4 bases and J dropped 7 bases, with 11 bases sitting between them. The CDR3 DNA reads TGTGCCAGCAGCCTCGGAAAGGCTGAAAAACTGTTTTTT. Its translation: CASSLGKAEKLFF.

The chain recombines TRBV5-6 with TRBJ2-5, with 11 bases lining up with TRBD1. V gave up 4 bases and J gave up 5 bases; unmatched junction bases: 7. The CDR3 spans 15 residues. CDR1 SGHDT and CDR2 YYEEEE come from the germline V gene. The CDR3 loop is CASSADRGLRETQYF. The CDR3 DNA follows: TGTGCCAGCAGCGCGGACAGGGGGCTAAGGGAGACCCAGTACTTC. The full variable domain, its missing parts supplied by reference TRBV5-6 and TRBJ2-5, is DAGVTQSPTHLIKTRGQQVTLRCSPKSGHDTVSWYQQALGQGPQFIFQYYEEEERQRGNFPDRFSGHQFPNYSSELNVNALLLGDSALYLCASSADRGLRETQYFGPGTRLLVL.

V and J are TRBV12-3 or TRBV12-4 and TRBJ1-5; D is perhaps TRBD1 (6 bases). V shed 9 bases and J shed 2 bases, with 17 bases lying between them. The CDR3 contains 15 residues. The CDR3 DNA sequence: TGTGCCAGTAATTTTAGGGGGGTTGGCAATCAGCCCCAGCATTTT. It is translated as CASNFRGVGNQPQHF.